The 16 T cell receptor beta chains listed next were all sequenced from one sample in a study of T-cell memory formation after mild COVID-19. TCRdb called the 5' RACE reads again in MiXCR, with one record for every CDR3 protein. The sample holds roughly 510,000 distinct CDR3 sequences; 15% to 20% are singletons and the top ten take around 8.1%. Input material: PBMCs or a T cell subset sorted from them (not recorded which). The origin of the receptors is an adult woman who had mild COVID-19 (a few samples of this study predate the infection). Cell type and time point are not known.

This clonotype was observed a few times. V and J are TRBV12-3 or TRBV12-4 and TRBJ1-2, with D perhaps TRBD1 (5 bases). The V gene lost 4 bases and the J gene lost 4 bases, with 10 bases spanning the gap. This CDR3 contains 13 residues. DNA for the CDR3: TGTGCCAGCAGTTCCAGGGCGGGCTATGGCTACACCTTC. This codes for CASSSRAGYGYTF.

The chain is built from TRBV14 and TRBJ2-7; no firm D call. Trimming removed 1 base at V and 6 bases at J, with 4 bases between. The CDR3 has 11 residues. Germline CDR1 SGHDN, CDR2 FVKESK. As DNA, the CDR3 is TGTGCCAGCAGCCAAGGTGTCGAGCAGTACTTC. It encodes CASSQGVEQYF.

The chain joins TRBV20-1 to TRBJ2-2, with 8 bases matching TRBD1. Germline V lookup: CDR1 DFQATT, CDR2 SNEGSKA (reference sequence). The ends lost 0 bases at V and 2 bases at J; junction bases unmatched: 5. This CDR3 has 16 amino acids. The CDR3 spells CSARDPDRVNTGELFF. CDR3 DNA sequence: TGCAGTGCTAGAGACCCGGACAGGGTTAACACCGGGGAGCTGTTTTTT.

This clonotype occurred once. The J gene is TRBJ2-5, the V gene TRBV12-3 or TRBV12-4; TRBD1 matches at 8 bases. V lost 5 bases, J lost 2 bases, and 10 bases stayed unmatched. The CDR3 runs 16 residues. The CDR3 DNA reads as TGTGCCAGCAGTCGGGGCAGGGGGCACCGTCAAGAGACCCAGTACTTC. This translates into CASSRGRGHRQETQYF.

As concerns this clonotype: The junction does not match germline at one end; this may be a read error. The rearrangement joins TRBV4-3 to TRBJ2-7; either TRBD1 or TRBD2 may supply D (5 bases each). CDR3 length: 13 residues. The germline gives CDR1 LGHNA, CDR2 YSLEER. DNA for the CDR3: TGCGCCAGCAGCCCTCCAGGGAGCTACGAGCGGTACTTC. It is translated as CASSPPGSYERYF.

This clonotype has just a few counts. The rearrangement joins TRBV7-2 to TRBJ2-1; no firm D call. V was clipped by 10 bases and J by 4 bases, with 11 bases between them. This CDR3 has 12 amino acids. Germline-derived CDR1 and CDR2 are SGHTA and FQGNSA. CDR3 DNA sequence: TGTGCCACCCCCCCGACTTACAATGAGCAGTTCTTC. Protein: CATPPTYNEQFF.

V usage is TRBV6-5 and J usage is TRBJ2-7, with 12 bases that match TRBD2. This CDR3 spans 18 amino acids. V shed 6 bases and J 4 bases; nucleotides not matched to a gene: 16. Germline CDR1 reads MNHEY; CDR2 reads SVGAGI. The CDR3 sequence: CASSKRSKGLAGGYEQYF. The CDR3 DNA reads as TGTGCCAGCAGCAAGCGTAGTAAAGGGCTAGCGGGGGGGTACGAGCAGTACTTC.

The chain joins TRBV7-9 to TRBJ2-2; D not certain. Looked up from germline, CDR1 is SEHNR and CDR2 is FQNEAQ (reference sequence). V was shortened by 5 bases and J by 2 bases, with 18 bases between the two germline ends. The length of the CDR3 is 17 residues. The CDR3 spells CASSATTSMANTGELFF. The CDR3 nucleotides are TGTGCCAGCAGCGCCACCACCTCCATGGCAAACACCGGGGAGCTGTTTTTT.

The V and J genes are TRBV11-2 and TRBJ2-3; D is undetermined. CDR1 and CDR2 from the germline V gene are SGHAT and FQNNGV. V dropped 5 bases and J dropped 1 base, with 16 bases sitting between them. This CDR3 has 16 residues. In nucleotides, the CDR3 is TGTGCCAGCAGCGCTGACTTAGGGCGCGGCACAGATACGCAGTATTTT. As protein: CASSADLGRGTDTQYF.

V gene TRBV5-6 combines with J gene TRBJ2-1; 9 bases match TRBD1. The CDR3 extends over 15 amino acids. The germline V gene encodes CDR1 SGHDT and CDR2 YYEEEE. V shed 7 bases and J 6 bases; nucleotides not matched to a gene: 11. The CDR3 sequence: CASSRDRVNGNEQFF. CDR3 DNA: TGTGCCAGCTCCCGGGACAGGGTTAACGGCAATGAGCAGTTCTTC. Using reference TRBV5-6 and TRBJ2-1 for the parts outside the CDR3, the full variable domain is DAGVTQSPTHLIKTRGQQVTLRCSPKSGHDTVSWYQQALGQGPQFIFQYYEEEERQRGNFPDRFSGHQFPNYSSELNVNALLLGDSALYLCASSRDRVNGNEQFFGPGTRLTVL.

This clonotype was counted between two and nine times. This sequence joins TRBV5-5 and TRBJ1-1, with no clear D. The germline gives CDR1 SGHKS, CDR2 YYEKEE (reference sequence). The CDR3 length is 15 residues. V lost 2 bases, J lost 5 bases, and 16 bases lay in between. The DNA for the CDR3 is TGTGCCAGCAGCTTAGTGCTGGGAGTGGTGACTGAAGCTTTCTTT. Amino acid sequence: CASSLVLGVVTEAFF.

The chain couples TRBV18 to TRBJ2-7, with no clear D. V lost 1 base, J lost 5 bases, and 9 bases lay in between. The CDR3 runs 13 residues. The germline V gene encodes CDR1 KGHSH and CDR2 LQKENI. This CDR3 is CASSPRLRDEQYF. The CDR3 DNA is TGTGCCAGCTCACCACGACTTAGGGACGAGCAGTACTTC.

In its sample, this clonotype was seen a few times. The J gene is TRBJ2-3, the V gene TRBV6-6; TRBD1 matches at 11 bases. Per the germline V gene, CDR1 is MNHNY and CDR2 is SVGAGI (reference sequence). The ends lost 4 bases at V and 3 bases at J; junction bases unmatched: 6. The CDR3 sequence is 16 residues long. DNA of the CDR3: TGTGCCAGCAGTTTAGGACAGGGGGCTTTAACAGATACGCAGTATTTT. It yields the protein CASSLGQGALTDTQYF.

This clonotype was seen a handful of times. This chain joins TRBV20-1 and TRBJ1-5; tentative D call: TRBD1 (5 bases). Trimming cost V 6 bases and J 4 bases, with 10 bases left between them. Germline V lookup: CDR1 DFQATT, CDR2 SNEGSKA (reference sequence). This CDR3 contains 12 residues. The DNA of the CDR3 is TGCAGTGCCAAGAGGGGAAATCAGCCCCAGCATTTT. It specifies CSAKRGNQPQHF.

The chain combines TRBV7-9 with TRBJ2-5, with 7 bases matching TRBD1. CDR1 is SEHNR, CDR2 FQNEAQ, per germline (reference sequence). The CDR3 has 15 residues. After removal of 5 bases from V and 2 bases from J, the junction contained 8 bases not matched to a gene. CDR3 region: CASSIRDSLQETQYF. CDR3 nucleotide sequence: TGTGCCAGCAGCATACGGGACAGCTTACAAGAGACCCAGTACTTC.

The gene calls are TRBV6-5 and TRBJ1-6; 7 positions match TRBD1. CDR3 size: 15 residues. The V segment lost 6 bases and the J segment 8 bases; nucleotides outside the gene matches: 10. Germline V lookup: CDR1 MNHEY, CDR2 SVGAGI. The CDR3 reads CASRRQGSGDSPLHF. CDR3 nucleotide sequence: TGTGCCAGCAGGCGACAGGGAAGCGGAGATTCACCCCTCCACTTT.